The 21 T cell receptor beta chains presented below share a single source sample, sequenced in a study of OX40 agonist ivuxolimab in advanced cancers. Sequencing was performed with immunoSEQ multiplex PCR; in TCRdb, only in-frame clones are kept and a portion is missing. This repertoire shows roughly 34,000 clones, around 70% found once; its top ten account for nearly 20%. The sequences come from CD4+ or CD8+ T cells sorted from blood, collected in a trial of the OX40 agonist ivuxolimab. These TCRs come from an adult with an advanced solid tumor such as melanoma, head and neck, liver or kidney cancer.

The CDR3 DNA follows: TGTGCCAGCAGCCCTGGGACAGGGGGTCAGCCCCAGCATTTT. As protein: CASSPGTGGQPQHF. The chain combines TRBV2 with TRBJ1-5, with 11 bases lining up with TRBD1. The CDR3 has 14 amino acids. Looked up from germline, CDR1 is SNHLY and CDR2 is FYNNEI. V lost 6 bases to trimming and J lost 6 bases; unmatched junction nucleotides: 4.

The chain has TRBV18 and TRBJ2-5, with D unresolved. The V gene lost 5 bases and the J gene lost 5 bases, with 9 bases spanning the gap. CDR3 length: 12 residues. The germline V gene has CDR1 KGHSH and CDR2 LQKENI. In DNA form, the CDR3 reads TGTGCCAGCTCAAAGACACGGGAGACCCAGTACTTC. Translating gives CASSKTRETQYF.

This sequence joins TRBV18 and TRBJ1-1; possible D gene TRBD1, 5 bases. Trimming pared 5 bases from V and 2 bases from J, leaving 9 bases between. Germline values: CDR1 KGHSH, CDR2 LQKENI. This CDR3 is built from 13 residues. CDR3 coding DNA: TGTGCCAGCTCATCAGGGCGAAACACTGAAGCTTTCTTT. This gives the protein CASSSGRNTEAFF.

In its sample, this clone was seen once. CDR3 protein: CASSNRMSEAFF. CDR3 bases: TGTGCCAGCAGTAACCGGATGTCTGAAGCTTTCTTT. The V gene is TRBV6-5, the J gene TRBJ1-1; D gene uncertain. The germline CDR1 and CDR2 sequences are MNHEY and SVGAGI. The CDR3 contains 12 residues. Trimming took 5 bases from V and 6 from J, leaving 10 bases between them.

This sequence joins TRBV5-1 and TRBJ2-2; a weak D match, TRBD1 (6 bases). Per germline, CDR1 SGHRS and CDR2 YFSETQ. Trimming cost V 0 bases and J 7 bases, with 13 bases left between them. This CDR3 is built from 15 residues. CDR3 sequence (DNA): TGCGCCAGCAGCTTGGTACAGGGTTCGGGCGGGGAGCTGTTTTTT. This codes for CASSLVQGSGGELFF.

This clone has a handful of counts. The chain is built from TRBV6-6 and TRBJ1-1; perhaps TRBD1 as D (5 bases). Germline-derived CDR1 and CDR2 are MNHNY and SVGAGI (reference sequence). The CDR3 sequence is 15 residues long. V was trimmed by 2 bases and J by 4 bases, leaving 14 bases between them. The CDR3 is CASSYGALRGTEAFF. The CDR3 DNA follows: TGTGCCAGCAGTTACGGAGCCCTGAGGGGCACTGAAGCTTTCTTT.

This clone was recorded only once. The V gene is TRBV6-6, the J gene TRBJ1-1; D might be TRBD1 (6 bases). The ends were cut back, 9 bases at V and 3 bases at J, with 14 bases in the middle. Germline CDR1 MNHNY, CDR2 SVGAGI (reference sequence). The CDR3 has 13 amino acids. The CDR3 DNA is TGTGCCAGTACTCAGGGGTTTGACACTGAAGCTTTCTTT. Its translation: CASTQGFDTEAFF.

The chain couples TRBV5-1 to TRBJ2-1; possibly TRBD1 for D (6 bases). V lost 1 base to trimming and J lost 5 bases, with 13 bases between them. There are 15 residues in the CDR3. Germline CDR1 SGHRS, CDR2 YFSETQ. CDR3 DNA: TGCGCCAGCAGCTTGCAACAGGGACAACACAATGAGCAGTTCTTC. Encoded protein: CASSLQQGQHNEQFF.

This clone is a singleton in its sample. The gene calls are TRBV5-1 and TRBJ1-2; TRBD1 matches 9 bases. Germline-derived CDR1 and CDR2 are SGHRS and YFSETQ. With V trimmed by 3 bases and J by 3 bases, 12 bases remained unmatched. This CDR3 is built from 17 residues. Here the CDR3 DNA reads TGCGCCAGCAGCTCCTTAAACCCGACAGGGGGTTACTATGGCTACACCTTC. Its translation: CASSSLNPTGGYYGYTF.

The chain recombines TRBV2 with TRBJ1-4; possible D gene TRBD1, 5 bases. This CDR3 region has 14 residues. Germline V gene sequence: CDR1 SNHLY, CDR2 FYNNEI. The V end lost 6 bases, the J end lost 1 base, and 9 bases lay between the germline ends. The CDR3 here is CASRLRGTNEKLFF. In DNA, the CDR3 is TGTGCCAGCAGGTTAAGGGGAACTAATGAAAAACTGTTTTTT.

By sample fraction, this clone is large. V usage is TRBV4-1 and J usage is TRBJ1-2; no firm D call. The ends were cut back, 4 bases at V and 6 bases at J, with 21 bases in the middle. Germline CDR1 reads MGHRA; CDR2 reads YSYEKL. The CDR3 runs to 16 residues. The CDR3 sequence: CASSPTLNIGIHGYTF. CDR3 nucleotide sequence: TGCGCCAGCAGCCCCACACTCAATATCGGGATTCATGGCTACACCTTC.

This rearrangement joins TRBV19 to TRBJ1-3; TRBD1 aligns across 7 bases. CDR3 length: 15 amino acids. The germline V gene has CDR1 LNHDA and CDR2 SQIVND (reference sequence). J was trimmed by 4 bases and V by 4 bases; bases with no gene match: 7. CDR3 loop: CASSTPRTGGNTIYF. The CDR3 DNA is TGTGCCAGTAGTACTCCCCGGACAGGCGGAAACACCATATATTTT.

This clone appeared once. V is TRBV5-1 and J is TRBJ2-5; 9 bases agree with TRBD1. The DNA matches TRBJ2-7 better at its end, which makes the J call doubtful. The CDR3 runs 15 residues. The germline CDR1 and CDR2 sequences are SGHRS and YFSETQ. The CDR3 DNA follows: TGCGCCAGCAGCCCTCGGACAGGGGCCTCCTACGAGCAGTACTTC. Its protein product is CASSPRTGASYEQYF.

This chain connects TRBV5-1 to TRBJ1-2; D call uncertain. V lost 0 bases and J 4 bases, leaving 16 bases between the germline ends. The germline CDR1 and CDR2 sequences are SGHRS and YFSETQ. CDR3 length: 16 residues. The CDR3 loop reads CASSLALPSDGYGYTF. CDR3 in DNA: TGCGCCAGCAGCTTGGCCCTGCCTTCGGATGGCTATGGCTACACCTTC.

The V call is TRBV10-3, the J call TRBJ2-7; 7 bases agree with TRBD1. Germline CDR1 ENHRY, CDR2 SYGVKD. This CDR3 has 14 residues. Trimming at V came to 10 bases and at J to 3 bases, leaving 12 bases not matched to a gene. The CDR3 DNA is TGTGCCAGCAGCGCATCGGACAGGTTCTACGAGCAGTACTTC. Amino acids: CASSASDRFYEQYF.

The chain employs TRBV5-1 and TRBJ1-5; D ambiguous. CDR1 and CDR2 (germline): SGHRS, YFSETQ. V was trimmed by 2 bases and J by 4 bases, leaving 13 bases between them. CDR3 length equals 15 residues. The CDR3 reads CASSLTPLGNQPQHF. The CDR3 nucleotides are TGCGCCAGCAGCTTAACCCCCCTGGGTAATCAGCCCCAGCATTTT.

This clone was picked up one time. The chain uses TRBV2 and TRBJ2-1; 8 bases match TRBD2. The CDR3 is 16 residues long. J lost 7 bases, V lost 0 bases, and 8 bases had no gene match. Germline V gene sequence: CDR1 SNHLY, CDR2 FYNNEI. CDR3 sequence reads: CASSEALRGVGNEQFF. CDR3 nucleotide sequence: TGTGCCAGCAGTGAAGCGTTGCGGGGGGTCGGAAATGAGCAGTTCTTC. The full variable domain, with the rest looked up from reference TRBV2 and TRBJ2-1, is EPEVTQTPSHQVTQMGQEVILRCVPISNHLYFYWYRQILGQKVEFLVSFYNNEISEKSEIFDDQFSVERPDGSNFTLKIRSTKLEDSAMYFCASSEALRGVGNEQFFGPGTRLTVL.

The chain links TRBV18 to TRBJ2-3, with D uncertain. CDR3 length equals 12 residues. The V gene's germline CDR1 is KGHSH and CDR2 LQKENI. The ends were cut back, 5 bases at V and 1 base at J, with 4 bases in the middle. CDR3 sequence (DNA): TGTGCCAGCTCAAAACGCACAGATACGCAGTATTTT. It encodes CASSKRTDTQYF.

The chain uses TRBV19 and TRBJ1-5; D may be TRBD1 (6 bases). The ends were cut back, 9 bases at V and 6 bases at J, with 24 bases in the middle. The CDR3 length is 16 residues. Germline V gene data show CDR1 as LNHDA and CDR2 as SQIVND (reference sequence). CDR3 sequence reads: CARTHTGTLDSQPQHF. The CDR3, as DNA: TGTGCCAGGACCCATACCGGGACACTAGATTCTCAGCCCCAGCATTTT.

The CDR3 sequence: CASSLGSSEVDTQYF. The DNA of the CDR3 is TGCGCCAGCAGCTTAGGTTCTAGCGAGGTAGATACGCAGTATTTT. The chain combines TRBV5-1 with TRBJ2-3; D is perhaps TRBD2 (6 bases). The V end was cut by 2 bases, the J end by 5 bases, with 15 bases between. The CDR3 loop spans 15 amino acids. Germline V gives CDR1 SGHRS, CDR2 YFSETQ.

In DNA, the CDR3 is TGTGCCTGGGCTGCTCCCGAAGGGGGTACGCAGTATTTT. Translated: CAWAAPEGGTQYF. The rearrangement uses TRBV30 and TRBJ2-3; a weak D match, TRBD1 (6 bases). The CDR3 contains 13 residues. The ends were cut back, 5 bases at V and 8 bases at J, with 17 bases in the middle. Germline values: CDR1 GTSNPN, CDR2 SVGIG (reference sequence).